One sample yielded the 17 T cell receptor beta chains listed below, sequenced in a study of T-cell reconstitution after alpha-beta-depleted transplantation in children. Molecular barcoding with unique molecular identifiers was used for the TCRbeta library. One entry per CDR3 protein, called by TCRdb with MiXCR from the PCR reads. The profile shows approximately 210,000 distinct CDR3 sequences, about 15% of them singletons. The sample was PBMCs, mostly from graft donor cells, taken 360 days after TCRalphabeta/CD19-depleted stem cell transplant. These receptors all come from a male patient aged 2-15 years who had a stem cell transplant for acute lymphoblastic leukemia, so the T cells may come from the graft donor.

This clonotype was seen only a few times. The chain has TRBV5-5 and TRBJ1-4; D gene unclear. CDR3 size: 11 residues. Germline-derived CDR1 and CDR2 are SGHKS and YYEKEE (reference sequence). Between the trimmed V and J ends, which lost 2 bases and 11 bases, there was a span of 7 bases. The CDR3 protein is CASSLGRKLFF. CDR3 sequence (DNA): TGTGCCAGCAGCTTAGGGAGGAAACTGTTTTTT. Complete variable domain (other parts from reference TRBV5-5 and TRBJ1-4): DAGVTQSPTHLIKTRGQQVTLRCSPISGHKSVSWYQQVLGQGPQFIFQYYEKEERGRGNFPDRFSARQFPNYSSELNVNALLLGDSALYLCASSLGRKLFFGSGTQLSVL.

This clonotype came up a few times. The J gene is TRBJ2-3, the V gene TRBV4-3; 8 bases agree with TRBD1. With 1 base clipped from V and 2 bases from J, the junction kept 5 bases outside the gene matches. The CDR3 contains 16 residues. Germline V CDR1 and CDR2: LGHNA, YSLEER. The CDR3 sequence: CASSQVWQGATDTQYF. For the CDR3, the DNA is TGCGCCAGCAGCCAAGTTTGGCAGGGGGCCACAGATACGCAGTATTTT.

The rearrangement uses TRBV5-1 and TRBJ2-7; D may be TRBD1 (6 bases). Germline V gene lookup returns CDR1 SGHRS and CDR2 YFSETQ. Trimming cost V 1 base and J 0 bases, with 8 bases left between them. CDR3 length: 14 residues. Written as DNA, the CDR3 is TGCGCCAGCAGCTTGAAGGACAGCTCCTACGAGCAGTACTTC. Its protein is CASSLKDSSYEQYF.

V gene TRBV7-2 combines with J gene TRBJ2-1; the match to TRBD1 covers 8 bases. V was clipped by 4 bases and J by 0 bases; unmatched bases: 5. Per germline, CDR1 SGHTA and CDR2 FQGNSA. This CDR3 contains 16 residues. This CDR3 is CASSSHRGASYNEQFF. The CDR3 nucleotides are TGTGCCAGCAGCTCGCACAGGGGGGCCTCCTACAATGAGCAGTTCTTC.

This clonotype was seen ten or more times. The V and J genes are TRBV9 and TRBJ2-3; unclear D gene. The CDR3 is made up of 12 amino acids. V lost 2 bases to trimming and J lost 5 bases, with 6 bases between them. Germline CDR1 reads SGDLS; CDR2 reads YYNGEE. The CDR3 is CASSVSKDTQYF. The CDR3, as DNA: TGTGCCAGCAGCGTGTCCAAAGATACGCAGTATTTT.

This chain uses TRBV12-3 or TRBV12-4 with TRBJ2-5, with D perhaps matching TRBD1 (6 bases). This CDR3 spans 12 amino acids. With 8 bases removed from V and 0 bases from J, the gap between germline ends came to 7 bases. CDR3 sequence reads: CASQGYQETQYF. DNA of the CDR3: TGTGCCAGCCAGGGGTACCAAGAGACCCAGTACTTC.

This clonotype was counted only a few times. V gene TRBV5-1 combines with J gene TRBJ2-2, with D possibly matching TRBD1 (5 bases). This CDR3 is built from 16 residues. Germline V gene data show CDR1 as SGHRS and CDR2 as YFSETQ. V dropped 4 bases and J dropped 2 bases, with 15 bases sitting between them. The CDR3 here is CASSPLDTPNTGELFF. The CDR3 nucleotides read TGCGCCAGCAGCCCCCTGGACACACCAAACACCGGGGAGCTGTTTTTT.

This clonotype has a count of ten or more. The J gene is TRBJ2-5, the V gene TRBV20-1; D gene unclear. This CDR3 has 13 residues. V shed 0 bases and J shed 0 bases, with 5 bases lying between them. The germline gives CDR1 DFQATT, CDR2 SNEGSKA (reference sequence). CDR3 bases: TGCAGTGCTAGAGACCCGTACCAAGAGACCCAGTACTTC. Protein: CSARDPYQETQYF.

This chain joins TRBV7-2 and TRBJ2-4, with unresolved D. Germline values: CDR1 SGHTA, CDR2 FQGNSA. The CDR3 consists of 16 residues. The ends were cut back, 1 base at V and 0 bases at J, with 10 bases in the middle. This chain's CDR3 is CASSLGPQAAKNIQYF. The CDR3 bases are TGTGCCAGCAGCTTAGGGCCTCAGGCAGCCAAAAACATTCAGTACTTC.

The chain uses TRBV5-1 and TRBJ1-6, with D uncertain. CDR1 and CDR2 from the germline V gene are SGHRS and YFSETQ. Trimming took 5 bases from V and 3 from J, leaving 12 bases between them. This CDR3 is 15 amino acids long. The CDR3 here is CASSSGMDYNSPLHF. The CDR3 bases are TGCGCCAGCAGTTCGGGAATGGACTATAATTCACCCCTCCACTTT.

The chain is built from TRBV9 and TRBJ2-4; D tentatively fits TRBD1 or TRBD2 (5 bases each). The ends were cut back, 3 bases at V and 7 bases at J, with 14 bases in the middle. Germline CDR1 is SGDLS and CDR2 is YYNGEE. CDR3 length equals 14 residues. This CDR3 reads CASSAAGWGNIQYF. The CDR3 region has the DNA TGTGCCAGCAGCGCGGCCGGGTGGGGGAACATTCAGTACTTC.

This clonotype showed up just a few times. The genes are TRBV18 and TRBJ1-5, with 10 bases aligning to TRBD1. The V gene end was trimmed by 5 bases and the J gene end by 6 bases; junction bases not matched to a gene: 4. Germline V gene data show CDR1 as KGHSH and CDR2 as LQKENI. The CDR3 runs 14 residues. The CDR3 reads CASSIDRGLQPQHF. CDR3 sequence (DNA): TGTGCCAGCTCAATAGACAGGGGGCTTCAGCCCCAGCATTTT.

Turning to this clonotype: One end of the junction fails to match germline, which may point to a read error. The genes are TRBV6-1 and TRBJ1-3, with 10 positions matching TRBD1. The CDR3 is 15 residues long. Germline CDR1 reads MNHNS; CDR2 reads SASEGT. The chain's CDR3 is CASSQTGGSGNTKYF. The CDR3 region has the DNA TGTGCCAGCAGTCAGACAGGGGGCTCCGGAAACACCAAATATTTT.

This clonotype came up a few times. J is TRBJ1-2 and V is TRBV3-1; D remains ambiguous. Trimming took 3 bases from V and 3 from J, leaving 11 bases between them. The CDR3 sequence is 14 residues long. The germline CDR1 and CDR2 sequences are LGHDT and YNNKEL (reference sequence). CDR3 in DNA: TGTGCCAGCAGCCAGCCCGGGGATGACTATGGCTACACCTTC. It is translated as CASSQPGDDYGYTF.

This clonotype was seen only a few times. The chain carries TRBV11-2 and TRBJ2-1; D remains ambiguous. The length of the CDR3 is 18 residues. Germline lookup yields CDR1 SGHAT and CDR2 FQNNGV. With 1 base removed from V and 8 bases from J, the gap between germline ends came to 24 bases. The CDR3 DNA follows: TGTGCCAGCAGCTTAGTAGGTTCGGTCTTCTTAGTGGATGATGAGCAGTTCTTC. It encodes CASSLVGSVFLVDDEQFF.

The V gene is TRBV18, the J gene TRBJ2-3, with D perhaps TRBD2 (6 bases). Germline assignment: CDR1 KGHSH and CDR2 LQKENI. Trimming removed 2 bases at V and 5 bases at J, with 14 bases between. CDR3 length: 15 residues. The CDR3 DNA follows: TGTGCCAGCTCACCAGAGATAGCGGTGAGAGATACGCAGTATTTT. Translation: CASSPEIAVRDTQYF.

This clonotype turned up a few times. V and J are TRBV7-6 and TRBJ1-3; 7 bases line up with TRBD1. The CDR3 sequence is 15 residues long. CDR1 is SGHVS, CDR2 FNYEAQ, per germline. J gave up 0 bases and V 3 bases, and 2 bases lay outside the gene matches. This chain's CDR3 is CASSLGQSSGNTIYF. DNA of the CDR3: TGTGCCAGCAGCTTGGGACAGAGCTCTGGAAACACCATATATTTT.